This T cell receptor beta chain was sequenced during a study of blood T cell repertoires in COVID-19. This clone has at least ten counts. Original handling: For nucleated cells, counts were estimated from reference gene primer amplification. Clones were sequenced by immunoSEQ multiplex PCR, and TCRdb holds only the in-frame ones, with some missing. V and J calls plus clone size are reproduced from that table; the DNA served to infer D and trimming. The sample lists 64,000 or so clones, roughly 80% occurring once. The CDR3 contains 18 residues. V dropped 2 bases and J dropped 4; count of bases not matched to a gene: 9. Germline V gives CDR1 MNHEY, CDR2 SMNVEV (reference sequence).

The receptor was isolated from a human donor in a cohort sampled during active COVID-19. The chain carries TRBV27 and TRBJ2-1, with 12 nucleotides matching TRBD2. The material sequenced was peripheral blood. The DNA of the CDR3 is TGTGCCAGCAGTTTAGCCCGGACTAGCGGGGCCGTTTACAATGAGCAGTTCTTC. Protein: CASSLARTSGAVYNEQFF.